This is a list of T cell receptor beta chains from one sample in a study of blood T cells in healthy people across ages. One entry per CDR3 protein results from TCRdb running MiXCR on the 5' RACE reads. The sample records about 1 million distinct CDR3 sequences, roughly 45% being singletons. The specimen was blood. All receptors come from a woman in her sixties or seventies in good health. Each CDR3 is given with its conserved first and last residue. A D gene is named only where the DNA matches it firmly. Size is stated for part of the rows, as once, few or many counts, or as a class when the clone is expanded.

v_gene,d_gene,j_gene,abundance,len,CDR3aa,CDR3nt
TRBV7-2,NA,TRBJ2-5,few,15,CASSPRRTAQETQYF,TGTGCCAGCAGTCCTAGACGGACAGCCCAAGAGACCCAGTACTTC
TRBV28,NA,TRBJ2-3,few,13,CASTNPRIDTQYF,TGTGCCAGCACCAATCCCCGGATAGATACGCAGTATTTT
TRBV12-3/TRBV12-4,TRBD2,TRBJ2-7,NA,14,CASSVSLAGVSPYF,TGTGCCAGCAGTGTATCCCTAGCGGGAGTTTCTCCGTACTTC
TRBV20-1,TRBD2,TRBJ2-1,NA,16,CSATSRASGSGNEQFF,TGCAGTGCTACCTCTCGGGCTAGCGGGAGTGGCAATGAGCAGTTCTTC
TRBV29-1,NA,TRBJ2-7,NA,13,CSVEIPGTYEQYF,TGCAGCGTTGAGATTCCAGGGACCTACGAGCAGTACTTC
TRBV5-1,NA,TRBJ2-3,NA,15,CASSLAPGGGGTQYF,TGCGCCAGCAGCTTGGCGCCAGGGGGAGGTGGTACGCAGTATTTT
TRBV25-1,TRBD2,TRBJ2-7,NA,14,CASSETSATYEQYF,TGTGCCAGCAGTGAAACTAGCGCCACCTACGAGCAGTACTTC
TRBV9,NA,TRBJ2-3,NA,16,CASSVLGGTSTDTQYF,TGTGCCAGCAGCGTATTAGGCGGGACTAGCACAGATACGCAGTATTTT
TRBV13,TRBD2,TRBJ2-7,many,15,CASRRASGLTDEQYF,TGTGCCAGCAGACGGGCTAGCGGACTTACCGACGAGCAGTACTTC
TRBV11-2,NA,TRBJ1-1,NA,15,CASSLGGAGPGIAFF,TGTGCCAGCAGCTTAGGTGGGGCAGGTCCGGGGATCGCTTTCTTT
TRBV20-1,NA,TRBJ2-1,NA,15,CSARSGGNTYNEQFF,TGCAGTGCTAGATCGGGTGGGAACACCTACAATGAGCAGTTCTTC
TRBV21-1,NA,TRBJ2-7,NA,12,CAAPGDPYEQYF,TGTGCCGCTCCTGGCGACCCCTACGAGCAGTACTTC
TRBV27,NA,TRBJ1-5,few,15,CASSNQGPSNQPQHF,TGTGCCAGCAGCAACCAGGGTCCAAGCAATCAGCCCCAGCATTTT
TRBV29-1,TRBD1,TRBJ2-7,NA,11,CSAQGALEQYF,TGCAGCGCCCAGGGGGCCCTCGAGCAGTACTTC
TRBV7-9,TRBD1,TRBJ2-1,few,16,CASTGKGQGFYNEQFF,TGTGCCAGCACCGGGAAGGGACAGGGGTTCTACAATGAGCAGTTCTTC
TRBV25-1,TRBD1,TRBJ1-6,few,16,CASSDYLGQGNSPLHF,TGTGCCAGCAGTGACTATCTAGGACAGGGAAATTCACCCCTCCACTTT
TRBV12-3/TRBV12-4,TRBD2,TRBJ2-3,NA,14,CASRSSGRADAQYF,TGTGCCAGCAGGTCTAGCGGGAGAGCAGATGCGCAGTATTTT
TRBV2,NA,TRBJ2-7,few,14,CASSETEGIYEQYF,TGTGCCAGCAGTGAAACGGAGGGGATCTACGAGCAGTACTTC
TRBV29-1,TRBD2,TRBJ2-5,once,16,CSVAGLAGDYQETQYF,TGCAGCGTTGCGGGACTAGCGGGAGATTACCAAGAGACCCAGTACTTC
TRBV15,TRBD2,TRBJ2-7,NA,15,CATSRVAGGRYEQYF,TGTGCCACCAGCAGAGTAGCGGGGGGTCGATACGAGCAGTACTTC